A selection of T cell receptor beta chains follows, all from one sample in a study of PD-1 blockade in classical Hodgkin lymphoma. The data were produced by immunoSEQ multiplex PCR, yet TCRdb's version contains in-frame clones alone and is incomplete. The data contain about 150,000 clones, around four fifths of them singletons. The input for sequencing was peripheral blood mononuclear cells (PBMCs), taken before the second cycle of nivolumab. These receptors all stem from a human donor with classical Hodgkin lymphoma. Both conserved end residues are trimmed from each CDR3.

v_gene	j_gene	CDR3aa
TRBV5-4	TRBJ2-5	ASSPRRTGGQETQY
TRBV28	TRBJ1-4	ASSYNPGQGEPRGKLF
TRBV27	TRBJ1-6	ASSFEEESPLH
TRBV7-9	TRBJ1-2	ASSSYDGQLNYGYT
TRBV6-7	TRBJ1-1	ASSPIWEEAF
TRBV19	TRBJ2-3	ASSIDLRLAGVDTQY
TRBV6-1	TRBJ2-5	ASSGPGQGGETQY
TRBV2	TRBJ1-4	ASSPQGAGTNEKLF
TRBV5-8	TRBJ1-6	ASSLVQGVDSPLH
TRBV4-1	TRBJ2-3	ASSQPMTLERTQY
TRBV10-1	TRBJ2-3	ASSRLAGESDTQY
TRBV19	TRBJ2-7	ASSLDRGRYEQY
TRBV29-1	TRBJ1-4	SVESRANEKLF
TRBV7-3	TRBJ1-2	ASSPGGPSWEGYT